This T cell receptor (beta chain) was sequenced in a study of blood T cell repertoires in COVID-19. As for the study in general: Sites in the United States, Italy and Spain provided acute and convalescent COVID-19 samples. Sources were T cells, B-cell-depleted T cells, or PBMCs; the material itself was cDNA or gDNA.

How the authors handled the data: How many nucleated cells were present was estimated from reference gene primer amplification. TCRdb's copy holds only in-frame clones and misses some; the assay was immunoSEQ multiplex PCR. From that table come the V and J calls and clone size; the DNA was used to work out D and trimming. This table has 55,000 to 65,000 clones, about four fifths appearing once. The V gene's germline CDR1 is SEHNR and CDR2 FQNEAQ (reference sequence). With 1 base removed from V and 2 bases from J, the gap between germline ends came to 9 bases. The CDR3 spans 15 residues. The receptor was derived from a woman older than 75 with acute or convalescent COVID-19. Sequencing was carried out using peripheral blood. The rearrangement uses TRBV7-9 and TRBJ1-5; D not resolved. This CDR3 reads CASSLGGSGNQPQHF. In DNA form, the CDR3 reads TGTGCCAGCAGCTTAGGAGGGTCGGGCAATCAGCCCCAGCATTTT.